The sequence of this T cell receptor (beta chain) was determined in a study of beta chain features in type 1 diabetes. General study findings and limits: Comparison showed that naive, central memory and Treg TCRB repertoires appeared more similar among patients than among healthy donors. Moderate yet significant TCRB CDR3 shortening was seen in Type 1 diabetes patients in all four CD4+ subsets.

Of the isolated RNA, all was reverse transcribed, and so the sequenced material was expressed TCRB transcripts. TCRdb's table, derived via immunoSEQ multiplex PCR, lists solely in-frame clones and lacks some. Of hundreds of thousands of clones in the sample, under 15% were seen once. On this clone itself: Antigen: not known.

Sorting based on CD45RO/CCR7/CD25/CD127/CD95/CD27 separated CD4+ naive, central memory, regulatory and stem cell-like memory cells. The sequence was obtained from a man in his late teens or twenties with type 1 diabetes. Sequenced material: naive CD4+ T cells from blood.

CDR3 region: CASSRIPTVETQYF. The CDR3 DNA reads TGCGCCAGCAGCCGAATCCCGACAGTAGAGACCCAGTACTTC. V usage is TRBV5-1 and J usage is TRBJ2-5, with D possibly TRBD1 on 5 matching bases. The CDR3 has 14 residues. Looked up from germline, CDR1 is SGHRS and CDR2 is YFSETQ. V was clipped by 4 bases and J by 4 bases, with 14 bases between them.